This is a list of T cell receptor beta chains from one sample in a study of blood T cell repertoires in COVID-19. The method was immunoSEQ multiplex PCR; TCRdb's version includes in-frame clones alone and lacks a portion of them. The top ten hold 0.62% of the sample, which has roughly 200,000 clones, almost 90% seen once. The sample comprised peripheral blood. Receptors originate from a man over 45 with acute or convalescent COVID-19. Both conserved end residues are part of each CDR3. A D gene is named only where the DNA matches it firmly. Only part of the rows carry a size: once, few, many, or a class if the clone is expanded.

D,V,J,size,DNA,CDR3
TRBD1,TRBV29-1,TRBJ2-5,.,TGCAGCGTTGAAGGGACAGGGGCGTCAGAGACCCAGTACTTC,CSVEGTGASETQYF
TRBD1,TRBV28,TRBJ2-5,once,TGTGCCAGCAGTTTAGGCGACAGGGGGCAGCAGTTGGAGACCCAGTACTTC,CASSLGDRGQQLETQYF
.,TRBV24-1,TRBJ2-2,.,TGTGCCACCAGTGATACGGACATCAGCGACGGGGAGCTGTTTTTT,CATSDTDISDGELFF
TRBD2,TRBV5-1,TRBJ2-1,.,TGCGCCAGCAGTACTAGCGGGATCTCTGGTGAGCAGTTCTTC,CASSTSGISGEQFF
TRBD2,TRBV10-3,TRBJ2-1,few,TGTGCCATCAGCGTAGTTGCTAGCGGCACCTACAATGAGCAGTTCTTC,CAISVVASGTYNEQFF
.,TRBV24-1,TRBJ1-5,.,TGTGCCACCAGTGATCCATATCAGCCCCAGCATTTT,CATSDPYQPQHF
TRBD2,TRBV5-6,TRBJ2-3,.,TGTGCCAGCAGCTTGTACCGGGGGGGCTCCGATACGCAGTATTTT,CASSLYRGGSDTQYF
TRBD1,TRBV5-1,TRBJ1-2,.,TGCGCCAGCAGCGACGGGACAGGGGTTTATGGCTACACCTTC,CASSDGTGVYGYTF
.,TRBV6-1,TRBJ1-6,.,TGTGCCAGCAGTGAATTCGAGGGCTCACCCAATTCACCCCTCCACTTT,CASSEFEGSPNSPLHF
.,TRBV28,TRBJ1-5,.,TGTGCCAGCAGATGGAGACAGTCTTCTTATAGCAATCAGCCCCAGCATTTT,CASRWRQSSYSNQPQHF
.,TRBV27,TRBJ2-3,.,TGTGCCAGCAGTTTACTGGGCGTTGCAGATACGCAGTATTTT,CASSLLGVADTQYF
.,TRBV4-2,TRBJ2-1,.,TGTGCCAGCAGCCAAGCAGGGGACTCCTACAATGAGCAGTTCTTC,CASSQAGDSYNEQFF
TRBD1,TRBV7-9,TRBJ1-2,.,TGTGCCAGCAGCCATGTAAGGGGGCACCCCTATGGCTACACCTTC,CASSHVRGHPYGYTF
.,TRBV15,TRBJ2-2,.,TGTGCCACCAGCAGAATCAGCCCTTGGCGGGAGAACACCGGGGAGCTGTTTTTT,CATSRISPWRENTGELFF
TRBD2,TRBV7-2,TRBJ2-2,.,TGTGCCAGCAGCTTAATTCCCTCTAGCGGGCGCACCGGGGAGCTGTTTTTT,CASSLIPSSGRTGELFF
.,TRBV5-1,TRBJ1-1,.,TGCGCCAGCTCCACCGCGGGGAACATGAACACTGAAGCTTTCTTT,CASSTAGNMNTEAFF
TRBD2,TRBV2,TRBJ2-5,.,TGTGCCAGCAGTTGGGAACTAGCGGGGGAAGAGACCCAGTACTTC,CASSWELAGEETQYF
.,TRBV2,TRBJ1-5,once,TGTGCCAGCAGAATGCAGGGAAGTCAGCCCCAGCATTTT,CASRMQGSQPQHF
TRBD1,TRBV28,TRBJ1-6,few,TGTGCCAGCAGTTTTCTGGACAGGGTGGGTTCACCCCTCCACTTT,CASSFLDRVGSPLHF
TRBD2,TRBV15,TRBJ2-7,.,TGTGCCACCAGCAGAGCCCTCTCGCGGGAGATGGTAGGGTACGAGCAGTACTTC,CATSRALSREMVGYEQYF
TRBD2,TRBV5-4,TRBJ2-7,few,TGTGCCAGCAGCTCGACTAGCAAGGACGAGCAGTACTTC,CASSSTSKDEQYF
.,TRBV4-1,TRBJ2-5,.,TGCGCCAGCAGCCAACCCGGGACAACGGGGGAGACCCAGTACTTC,CASSQPGTTGETQYF
.,TRBV10-3,TRBJ1-1,.,TGTGCCATCAGTGAGCGACAGAACACTGAAGCTTTCTTT,CAISERQNTEAFF
TRBD2,TRBV7-9,TRBJ2-7,.,TGTGCCAGCAGCCTCACTAGCGGGAGAGGCGAGCAGTACTTC,CASSLTSGRGEQYF
.,TRBV6-1,TRBJ1-1,few,TGTGCCAGCAGTGCAATGACATCCGGGCCGGGGACTGAAGCTTTCTTT,CASSAMTSGPGTEAFF
.,TRBV7-9,TRBJ1-5,.,TGTGCCAGCAGCAAAGATCGGGAGTTCCAGCCCCAGCATTTT,CASSKDREFQPQHF
.,TRBV27,TRBJ2-7,few,TGTGCCAGCAGTTACGGGTTTCCCTACGAGCAGTACTTC,CASSYGFPYEQYF
.,TRBV19,TRBJ2-1,once,TGTGCCAGTAGGAGTTTACAGAACAATGAGCAGTTCTTC,CASRSLQNNEQFF
.,TRBV14,TRBJ2-5,.,TGTGCCAGCAGGAAGACAGGCCGTCAAGAGACCCAGTACTTC,CASRKTGRQETQYF
TRBD2,TRBV7-8,TRBJ2-1,.,TGTGCCAGCAGCTTGTGGGGGGGGAGAAACAATGAGCAGTTCTTC,CASSLWGGRNNEQFF
.,TRBV7-9,TRBJ2-5,.,TGTGCCAGCAGCCACCAGGGAACTAAAGACCAAGAGACCCAGTACTTC,CASSHQGTKDQETQYF
.,TRBV2,TRBJ2-3,.,TGTGCCAGCAGGGGAGGCGTTACAGATACGCAGTATTTT,CASRGGVTDTQYF
.,TRBV29-1,TRBJ1-2,.,TGCAGCGTAGACAGATACGGCTACACCTTC,CSVDRYGYTF
TRBD1,TRBV11-2,TRBJ1-3,.,TGTGCCGCCGAAGGGACAGGGCCTGGAAACACCATATATTTT,CAAEGTGPGNTIYF
.,TRBV27,TRBJ2-1,.,TGTGCCAGCAGTATCCTCCGGGGTGGGCTTAATGAGCAGTTCTTC,CASSILRGGLNEQFF
.,TRBV6-5,TRBJ1-1,.,TGTGCCAGCAGGAGGGGGACGGCTAACACTGAAGCTTTCTTT,CASRRGTANTEAFF
TRBD1,TRBV30,TRBJ2-3,.,TGTGCCTGGAGAAGGACAGGTGGCTCCACAGATACGCAGTATTTT,CAWRRTGGSTDTQYF
.,TRBV24-1,TRBJ2-1,.,TGTGCCACCAGTGATTTCTTGACAGGCCCTGAGCAGTTCTTC,CATSDFLTGPEQFF
.,TRBV6-1,TRBJ1-2,.,TGTGCCAGCAGTGAGAGATCGACAGTGGGGCTGATCTATGGCTACACCTTC,CASSERSTVGLIYGYTF
TRBD2,TRBV10-2,TRBJ2-7,.,TGCGCCAGCGGGGGAGTACTAGCGGGACCTTCCTACGAGCAGTACTTC,CASGGVLAGPSYEQYF